Sequencing of this TCR beta chain was carried out in a study of T-cell reconstitution after alpha-beta-depleted transplantation in children. Study-level findings and limits: Among T cells one year after transplant, newly produced cells accounted for most counts and diversity. Several hundred graft clones that had expanded were reportedly the source of alpha-beta T cells about two months after transplant.

The CDR3 totals 12 residues. Trimming stripped 2 bases from V and 10 bases from J, with 9 bases between. Germline loops: CDR1 KGHSH, CDR2 LQKENI. Unique molecular identifiers were used to barcode this TCRbeta library. TCRdb reanalysed the PCR reads using MiXCR and keeps one entry per CDR3 protein. The sample gives 480,000 or so distinct CDR3 sequences, approximately 10% of which show up once; approximately 2% is in the top ten. This clonotype was seen at least ten times. Its antigen remains unknown. The TCR sequence derives from a child under 10 years old with inherited bone marrow failure, due to receive a stem cell transplant. This specimen consisted of PBMCs, obtained before TCRalphabeta/CD19-depleted stem cell transplant. The V gene is TRBV18, the J gene TRBJ2-1; perhaps TRBD1 as D (5 bases). The CDR3 nucleotides read TGTGCCAGCTCACCATTCGACAGAGAGCAGTTCTTC. It is translated as CASSPFDREQFF.